This T cell receptor (beta chain) was obtained from a study of blood T cell repertoires in COVID-19 (dated by TCRdb to between 2020 and 2021). Study-level background: Samples covering the acute and convalescent phases of COVID-19 were provided by collaborators in the United States, Italy and Spain. The prospective study material was composed of cDNA or gDNA derived from T cells, B-cell-depleted T cells, or PBMCs. Deeply sampled blood TCRbeta repertoires from subjects exposed to, actively infected with, or recovered from COVID-19 were included in the dataset. The repertoires were released in a freely available public database intended as a resource for research on the immune response to SARS-CoV-2. Samples were obtained from the ongoing ImmuneRACE study (first 160 participants) and from over 1,000 subjects provided by 6 global collaborators. The sample metadata nearly always contained a de-identified subject ID, COVID-19 status, age in years and sex. HLA class I and class II types, where available, came from metadata supplied by the sample provider rather than from assay-based typing. The research as a whole found: Clinical and demographic metadata were provided uncurated, with the amount varying by source and participant.

Note on this clone: What antigen it recognizes has not been identified. No qualities accompany the bases; no much larger clone lies one base away.

Whole blood was collected in K2EDTA tubes by collaborating institutions according to the institutions' own protocols. For TCRbeta analysis, collaborators shipped samples in one of three forms: frozen whole blood, isolated PBMCs, or DNA extracted from either of those sample types. The immunoSEQ Assay, a bias-controlled multiplex PCR, was used to amplify TCRbeta CDR3 regions from genomic DNA. The study's own analysis went as follows. Nucleated cell counts per sample were estimated from amplification of reference gene primers within the assay. To quantify the absolute abundance of each unique TCRbeta CDR3 rearrangement, sequence reads were collapsed and filtered. Productive Simpson clonality was computed per sample as the square root of Simpson's diversity index over productive rearrangements. TCRdb provides this immuneACCESS table in a form limited to in-frame rearrangements. Some clones are lacking; in checked studies, under half of them reflect an unresolved V gene, and why the rest are absent is not known. Clone size and V and J calls were adopted from that table, with D and trimming inferred from the DNA. The table for this sample lists 95,000 to 100,000 clones; 85% of them were counted only once. 1.5% to 2% of the sample belongs to the ten largest clones.

Trimming takes 0 bases from V and 3 bases from J, and the germline ends sit 8 bases apart. As encoded in the germline V gene, CDR1 is LGHNA while CDR2 is YSLEER. The CDR3 numbers 14 residues from cysteine through phenylalanine. Only CDR3 DNA is held: 42 bases, read in frame from base 1. Sample: peripheral blood. This sequence uses TRBV4-3 and TRBJ1-2; tentative D gene TRBD1, with 6 bases matching. The TCR comes from a woman between 65 and 79 years old with active or convalescent COVID-19. The CDR3 protein sequence reads: CASSQDGQHYGYTF. At the DNA level, the sequence is TGCGCCAGCAGCCAAGACGGACAGCACTATGGCTACACCTTC.